These T cell receptor beta chains were read from a single sample in a study of T cells in Graves' hyperthyroidism and ophthalmopathy. TCRdb reprocessed the multiplex PCR reads with MiXCR, giving one entry per CDR3 protein. The sample carries fewer than 550,000 distinct CDR3 sequences, 15% to 18% recorded once. The sequencing input was blood. These receptors originate from a woman aged 18-35 years with Graves' hyperthyroidism. Both conserved end residues are trimmed from each CDR3. Fields, in order: J gene, V gene, CDR3 protein.

J: TRBJ2-7; V: TRBV13; CDR3: ASSPGLAGGDEQY
J: TRBJ2-7; V: TRBV6-1; CDR3: ASTQDRGSYEQY
J: TRBJ2-7; V: TRBV20-1; CDR3: SARDLGQPSYEQY
J: TRBJ1-3; V: TRBV7-9; CDR3: ASSLVSRSGNTIY
J: TRBJ2-3; V: TRBV20-1; CDR3: SARERAVDTQY
J: TRBJ1-2; V: TRBV7-9; CDR3: ASSPAQGIFNGYT
J: TRBJ1-2; V: TRBV6-1; CDR3: ASSEAGQVPNYGYT
J: TRBJ2-3; V: TRBV2; CDR3: ASSWASSDTQY
J: TRBJ2-1; V: TRBV10-1; CDR3: ASSESDLPRVEQF
J: TRBJ1-5; V: TRBV6-1; CDR3: ASSPGQGAQPQH
J: TRBJ2-3; V: TRBV12-3/TRBV12-4; CDR3: ASSPDRDLTDTQY
J: TRBJ1-1; V: TRBV5-1; CDR3: ASNFGTGDTEAF
J: TRBJ1-1; V: TRBV5-8; CDR3: ASSLAFPSEAF
J: TRBJ2-3; V: TRBV20-1; CDR3: SAISGGASTDTQY
J: TRBJ1-2; V: TRBV7-3; CDR3: ASSREILGGYT
J: TRBJ2-1; V: TRBV3-1; CDR3: ASSQSGLGLAGVGEQF
J: TRBJ2-5; V: TRBV10-3; CDR3: AISTSGGRAQY
J: TRBJ1-5; V: TRBV6-1; CDR3: ASKTGVGNQPQH